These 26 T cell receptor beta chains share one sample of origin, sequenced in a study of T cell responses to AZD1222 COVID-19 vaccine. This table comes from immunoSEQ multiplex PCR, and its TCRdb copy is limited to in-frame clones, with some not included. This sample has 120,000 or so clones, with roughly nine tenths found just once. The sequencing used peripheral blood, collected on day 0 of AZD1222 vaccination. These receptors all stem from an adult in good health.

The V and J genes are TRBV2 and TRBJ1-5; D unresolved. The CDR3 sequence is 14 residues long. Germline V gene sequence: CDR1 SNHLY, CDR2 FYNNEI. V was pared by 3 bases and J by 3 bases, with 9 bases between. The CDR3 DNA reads TGTGCCAGCAGTGAGGGGTGGGCCAATCAGCCCCAGCATTTT. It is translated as CASSEGWANQPQHF.

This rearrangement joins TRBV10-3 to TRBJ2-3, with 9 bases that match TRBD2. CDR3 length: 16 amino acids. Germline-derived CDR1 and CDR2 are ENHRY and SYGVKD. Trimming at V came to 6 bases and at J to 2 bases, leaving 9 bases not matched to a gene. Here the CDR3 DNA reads TGTGCCATCAGGGGACTAGCTGGGGAGACCACAGATACGCAGTATTTT. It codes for CAIRGLAGETTDTQYF.

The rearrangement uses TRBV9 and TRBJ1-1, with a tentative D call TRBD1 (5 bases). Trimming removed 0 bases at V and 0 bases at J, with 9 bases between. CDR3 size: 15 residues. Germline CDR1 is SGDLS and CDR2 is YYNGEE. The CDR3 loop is CASSVDMGVNTEAFF. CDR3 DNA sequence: TGTGCCAGCAGCGTAGATATGGGGGTGAACACTGAAGCTTTCTTT.

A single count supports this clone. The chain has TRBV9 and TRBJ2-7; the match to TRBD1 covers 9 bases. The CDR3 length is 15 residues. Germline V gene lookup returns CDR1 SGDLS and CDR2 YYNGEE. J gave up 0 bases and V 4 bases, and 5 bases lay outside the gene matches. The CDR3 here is CASSSTGGSSYEQYF. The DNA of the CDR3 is TGTGCCAGCAGCTCTACAGGGGGCTCCTCCTACGAGCAGTACTTC.

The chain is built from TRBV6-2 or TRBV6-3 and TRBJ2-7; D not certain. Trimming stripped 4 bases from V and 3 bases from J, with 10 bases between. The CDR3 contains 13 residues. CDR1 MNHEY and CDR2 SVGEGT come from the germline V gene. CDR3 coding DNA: TGTGCCAGCAGTTCCCCCCGATTCTACGAGCAGTACTTC. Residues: CASSSPRFYEQYF.

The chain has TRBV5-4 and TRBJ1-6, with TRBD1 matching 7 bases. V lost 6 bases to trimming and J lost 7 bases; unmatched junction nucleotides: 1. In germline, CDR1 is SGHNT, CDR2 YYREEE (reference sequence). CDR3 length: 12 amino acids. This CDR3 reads CASKTGNSPLHF. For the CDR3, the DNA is TGTGCCAGCAAGACAGGGAATTCACCCCTCCACTTT.

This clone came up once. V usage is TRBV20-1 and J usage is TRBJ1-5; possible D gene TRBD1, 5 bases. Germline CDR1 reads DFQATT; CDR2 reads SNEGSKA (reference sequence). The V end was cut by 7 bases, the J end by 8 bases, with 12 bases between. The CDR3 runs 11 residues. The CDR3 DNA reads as TGCAGTGGGGAGGCGGGGGAGCCCCAGCATTTT. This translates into CSGEAGEPQHF.

CDR3 residues: CASSPRSTDEQYF. The DNA for the CDR3 is TGTGCCAGCTCACCACGGTCTACCGACGAGCAGTACTTC. The chain couples TRBV18 to TRBJ2-7; no clear D gene. Germline V gene data show CDR1 as KGHSH and CDR2 as LQKENI. V shed 1 base and J shed 5 bases, with 9 bases lying between them. This CDR3 has 13 amino acids.

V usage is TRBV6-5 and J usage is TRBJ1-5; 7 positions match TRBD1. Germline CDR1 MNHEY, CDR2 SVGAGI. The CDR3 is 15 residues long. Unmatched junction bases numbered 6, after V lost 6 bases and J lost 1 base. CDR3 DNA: TGTGCCAGCAGCTTGGGACAGATGAGCAATCAGCCCCAGCATTTT. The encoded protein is CASSLGQMSNQPQHF.

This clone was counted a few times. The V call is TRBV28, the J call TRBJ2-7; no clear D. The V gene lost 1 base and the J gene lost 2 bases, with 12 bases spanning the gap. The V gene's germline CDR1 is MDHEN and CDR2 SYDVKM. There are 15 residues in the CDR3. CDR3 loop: CASSLSRTYPYEQYF. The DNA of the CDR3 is TGTGCCAGCAGTTTATCCCGGACGTATCCCTACGAGCAGTACTTC.

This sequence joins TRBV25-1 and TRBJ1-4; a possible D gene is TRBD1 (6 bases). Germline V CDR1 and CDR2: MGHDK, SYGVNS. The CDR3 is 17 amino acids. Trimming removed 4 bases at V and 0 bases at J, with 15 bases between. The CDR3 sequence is CASSGRSRGATNEKLFF. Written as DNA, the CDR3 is TGTGCCAGCAGTGGCCGATCCAGGGGCGCAACTAATGAAAAACTGTTTTTT.

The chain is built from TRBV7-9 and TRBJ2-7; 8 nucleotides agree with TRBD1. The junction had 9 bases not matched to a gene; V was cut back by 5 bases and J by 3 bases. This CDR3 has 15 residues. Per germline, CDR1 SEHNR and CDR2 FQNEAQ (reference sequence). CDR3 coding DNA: TGTGCCAGCAGCCTCGGACAGGGAACCCACTACGAGCAGTACTTC. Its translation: CASSLGQGTHYEQYF.

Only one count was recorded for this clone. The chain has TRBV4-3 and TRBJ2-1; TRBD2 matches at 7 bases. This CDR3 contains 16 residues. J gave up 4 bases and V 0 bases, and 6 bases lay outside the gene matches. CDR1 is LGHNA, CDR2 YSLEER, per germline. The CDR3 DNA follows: TGCGCCAGCAGCCAAGAACCGCGGGAGAGTTACAATGAGCAGTTCTTC. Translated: CASSQEPRESYNEQFF.

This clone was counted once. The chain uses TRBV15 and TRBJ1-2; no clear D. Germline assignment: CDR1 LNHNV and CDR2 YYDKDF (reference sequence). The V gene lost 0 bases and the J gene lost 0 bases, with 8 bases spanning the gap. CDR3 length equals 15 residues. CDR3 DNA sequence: TGTGCCACCAGCAGAGATCGGGATGCTAACTATGGCTACACCTTC. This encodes CATSRDRDANYGYTF.

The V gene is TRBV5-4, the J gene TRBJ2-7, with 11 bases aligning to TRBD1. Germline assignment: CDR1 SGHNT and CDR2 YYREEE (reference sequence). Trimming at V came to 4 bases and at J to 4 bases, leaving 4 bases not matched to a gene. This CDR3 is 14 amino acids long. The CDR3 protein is CASSPGQGGYEQYF. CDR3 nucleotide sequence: TGTGCCAGCAGCCCGGGACAGGGGGGTTACGAGCAGTACTTC. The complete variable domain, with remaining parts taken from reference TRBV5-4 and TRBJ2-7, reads ETGVTQSPTHLIKTRGQQVTLRCSSQSGHNTVSWYQQALGQGPQFIFQYYREEENGRGNFPPRFSGLQFPNYSSELNVNALELDDSALYLCASSPGQGGYEQYFGPGTRLTVT.

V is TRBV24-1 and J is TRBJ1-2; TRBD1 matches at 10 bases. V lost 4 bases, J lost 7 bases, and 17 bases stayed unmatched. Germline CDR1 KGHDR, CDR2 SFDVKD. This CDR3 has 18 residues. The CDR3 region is CATSEAPTGGAVYPGYTF. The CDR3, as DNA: TGTGCCACCAGTGAGGCCCCGACAGGGGGCGCGGTGTACCCTGGCTACACCTTC.

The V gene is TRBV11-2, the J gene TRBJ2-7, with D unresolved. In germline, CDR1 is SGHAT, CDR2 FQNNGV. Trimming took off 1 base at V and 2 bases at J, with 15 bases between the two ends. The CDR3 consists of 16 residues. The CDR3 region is CASSLGQAGFPYEQYF. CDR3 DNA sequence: TGTGCCAGCAGCTTAGGGCAGGCCGGCTTTCCCTACGAGCAGTACTTC.

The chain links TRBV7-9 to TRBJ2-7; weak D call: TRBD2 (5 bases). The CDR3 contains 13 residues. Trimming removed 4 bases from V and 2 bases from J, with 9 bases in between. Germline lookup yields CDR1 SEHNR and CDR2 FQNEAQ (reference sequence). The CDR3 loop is CASSSEAAYEQYF. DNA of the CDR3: TGTGCCAGCAGCTCCGAAGCGGCCTACGAGCAGTACTTC. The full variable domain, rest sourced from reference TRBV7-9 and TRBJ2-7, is DTGVSQNPRHKITKRGQNVTFRCDPISEHNRLYWYRQTLGQGPEFLTYFQNEAQLEKSRLLSDRFSAERPKGSFSTLEIQRTEQGDSAMYLCASSSEAAYEQYFGPGTRLTVT.

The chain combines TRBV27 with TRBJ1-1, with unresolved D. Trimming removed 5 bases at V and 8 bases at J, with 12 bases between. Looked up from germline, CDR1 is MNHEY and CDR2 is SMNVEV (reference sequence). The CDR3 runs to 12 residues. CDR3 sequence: CASSLLDGEAFF. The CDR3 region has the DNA TGTGCCAGCAGTCTCTTAGACGGAGAAGCTTTCTTT.

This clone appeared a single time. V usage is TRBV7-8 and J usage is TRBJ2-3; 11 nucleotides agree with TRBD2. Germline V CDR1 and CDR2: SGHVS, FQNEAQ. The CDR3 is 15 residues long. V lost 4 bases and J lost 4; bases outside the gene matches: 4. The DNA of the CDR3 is TGTGCCAGCAGCTCTTTAGCGGGAGGGGCAGATACGCAGTATTTT. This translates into CASSSLAGGADTQYF.

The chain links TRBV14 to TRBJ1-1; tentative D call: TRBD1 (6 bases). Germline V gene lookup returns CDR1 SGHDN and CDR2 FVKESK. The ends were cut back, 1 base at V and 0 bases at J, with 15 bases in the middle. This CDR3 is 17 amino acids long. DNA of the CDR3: TGTGCCAGCAGCCAAGTAGGGGGGGTTGATTTGAACACTGAAGCTTTCTTT. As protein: CASSQVGGVDLNTEAFF.

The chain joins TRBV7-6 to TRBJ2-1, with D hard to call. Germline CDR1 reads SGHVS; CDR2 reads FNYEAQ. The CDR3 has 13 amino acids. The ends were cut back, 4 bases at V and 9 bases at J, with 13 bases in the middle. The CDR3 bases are TGTGCCAGCAGCTACGGGCTGGTGGGTGAGCAGTTCTTC. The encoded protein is CASSYGLVGEQFF.

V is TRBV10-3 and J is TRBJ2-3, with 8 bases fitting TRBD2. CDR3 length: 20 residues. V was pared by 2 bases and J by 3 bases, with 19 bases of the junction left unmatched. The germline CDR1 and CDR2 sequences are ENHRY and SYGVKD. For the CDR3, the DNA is TGTGCCATCAGTGAGCCGATATCAGACGGGACTAGTAGTTCAACAGATACGCAGTATTTT. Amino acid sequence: CAISEPISDGTSSSTDTQYF.

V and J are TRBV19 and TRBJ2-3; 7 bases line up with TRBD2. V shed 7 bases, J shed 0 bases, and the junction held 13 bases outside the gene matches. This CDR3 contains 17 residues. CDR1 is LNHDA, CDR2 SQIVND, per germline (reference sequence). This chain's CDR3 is CASTTVWGDYSTDTQYF. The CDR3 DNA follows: TGTGCCAGTACCACAGTGTGGGGGGACTATAGCACAGATACGCAGTATTTT.

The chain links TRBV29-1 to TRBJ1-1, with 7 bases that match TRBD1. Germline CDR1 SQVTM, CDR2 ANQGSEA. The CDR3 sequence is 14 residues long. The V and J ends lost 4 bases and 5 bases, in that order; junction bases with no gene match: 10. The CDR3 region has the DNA TGCAGCGTTGCACGACAGGGTTGGTGGACTGAAGCTTTCTTT. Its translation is CSVARQGWWTEAFF.

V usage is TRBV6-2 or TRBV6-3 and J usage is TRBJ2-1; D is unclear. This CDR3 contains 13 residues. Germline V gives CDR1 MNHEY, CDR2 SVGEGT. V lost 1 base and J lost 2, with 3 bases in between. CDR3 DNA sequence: TGTGCCAGCAGTTACTTCACCTACAATGAGCAGTTCTTC. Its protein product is CASSYFTYNEQFF.